Sequencing of this T cell receptor (beta chain) was carried out in a study of shared clonotypes between healthy human individuals. This clone has just one count. CDR1 and CDR2 from the germline V gene are SGHAT and FQNNGV. V was pared by 1 base and J by 1 base, with 14 bases between. The CDR3 sequence is 16 residues long. Profiled with immunoSEQ multiplex PCR; TCRdb holds only in-frame clones, not every one. The table has fewer than 800,000 clones, roughly nine tenths seen once. Terminally differentiated effector memory CD45RA+ cells were excluded by CCR7 positive selection of CD45RO-negative cells. The clonotype was recovered from a man aged 25 to 40 in good health. Sequenced: naive CD8+ T cells sorted from blood. The V call is TRBV11-2, the J call TRBJ2-7; perhaps TRBD2 as D (5 bases). The CDR3 sequence is CASSLVLRGSSYEQYF. The CDR3 coding sequence is TGTGCCAGCAGCTTAGTTCTTCGGGGTTCTTCCTACGAGCAGTACTTC.